Sequencing of this T cell receptor beta chain was carried out in a study of cytotoxic CD8 clonotypes in ibrutinib-treated CLL. In the study overall: On average, over 90,000 productive rearrangements and around 250,000 productive templates per sample.

A note on this clone: Its matching antigen is unknown.

Repertoires were generated with immunoSEQ multiplex PCR, while TCRdb's copy carries only in-frame clones and drops some. Counted here are some 200,000 clones, 60% to 80% occurring once; the ten biggest clones make up 11%. Findings and limits, study-wide: Among the clonotypes, public ones were uncommon and contracted or held stable on treatment.

This material consisted of PBMCs, taken after 12 months of ibrutinib treatment. The TCR comes from a human donor with chronic lymphocytic leukemia.

The CDR3 is CASSLGLAGVDEQFF. CDR3 DNA: TGCGCCAGCAGCTTGGGGCTAGCGGGGGTTGATGAGCAGTTCTTC. This sequence joins TRBV5-1 and TRBJ2-1; the match to TRBD2 covers 10 bases. From germline, CDR1 is SGHRS and CDR2 YFSETQ. CDR3 length: 15 amino acids. With V trimmed by 0 bases and J by 8 bases, 5 bases remained unmatched.